The 18 T cell receptor beta chains below all came from one sample that was sequenced in a study of T cells after somatic rescue of genetic block (dated by TCRdb to 2018 to 2020). The library was built by means of the immunoSEQ multiplex PCR assay. TCRdb took over this immuneACCESS table, retaining in-frame rearrangements with V and J assigned. Such tables are incomplete; in checked studies, under half of the missing clones stem from an unresolved V gene, and the remainder is unexplained. The sample data list under 150,000 clones, and around nine tenths of these were observed just once. The ten biggest clones cover less than 1.5% of the sample. Sequencing was done on a sample of peripheral blood mononuclear cells (PBMCs). The origin of the receptors is a woman under 30.

The chain is built from TRBV5-1 and TRBJ1-2; the D gene is possibly TRBD1 (5 bases). CDR1 is SGHRS, CDR2 YFSETQ, per germline. Trimming took 5 bases from V and 14 from J, leaving 16 bases between them. This CDR3 has 11 amino acids. The CDR3 reads CASSLGHRTTF. In nucleotides, the CDR3 is TGCGCCAGCAGTCTAGGACACCGAACGACCTTC.

Of note for this clone: A read error may produce the germline difference seen at one junction end. This rearrangement joins TRBV11-3 to TRBJ1-2, with 9 nucleotides matching TRBD1. This CDR3 has 13 residues. Per germline, CDR1 SGHNT and CDR2 YENEEA. CDR3 loop: CASSDGDRDSAVF. CDR3 DNA: TGTGCCAGCAGCGACGGGGACAGGGATTCGGCGGTCTTC.

The sample holds one count of this clone. The rearrangement links TRBV6-4 to TRBJ1-2; D gene uncertain. This CDR3 comprises 13 residues. Germline CDR1 MRHNA, CDR2 SNTAGT. V shed 2 bases and J shed 2 bases, with 6 bases lying between them. Here the CDR3 DNA reads TGTGCCAGCAGTGACAAGCCCAACTATGGCTACACCTTC. This codes for CASSDKPNYGYTF.

The genes are TRBV7-9 and TRBJ1-4; D might be TRBD1 (5 bases). Trimming cost V 1 base and J 10 bases, with 19 bases left between them. The germline gives CDR1 SEHNR, CDR2 FQNEAQ (reference sequence). The CDR3 sequence is 16 residues long. In DNA, the CDR3 is TGTGCCAGCAGCTTAGGCTGGGACTCCCGGCCTGGAAAACTGTTTTTT. It specifies CASSLGWDSRPGKLFF.

The rearrangement links TRBV4-3 to TRBJ2-5, with 8 bases matching TRBD2. Germline CDR1 is LGHNA and CDR2 is YSLEER. Trimming cost V 3 bases and J 5 bases; bases outside gene matches: 11. The CDR3 totals 16 residues. DNA of the CDR3: TGCGCCAGCAGCCAGAATAAGCGGGGGAGGGCGGAGACCCAGTACTTC. Its protein product is CASSQNKRGRAETQYF.

The chain employs TRBV19 and TRBJ1-1; D may be TRBD1 (5 bases). Germline assignment: CDR1 LNHDA and CDR2 SQIVND (reference sequence). The CDR3 length is 12 residues. V lost 4 bases and J lost 6, with 9 bases in between. CDR3 in amino acids: CASSTGTSEAFF. CDR3 coding DNA: TGTGCCAGTAGTACCGGGACGTCTGAAGCTTTCTTT.

The V gene is TRBV5-1, the J gene TRBJ2-7; 7 bases agree with TRBD1. Trimming removed 1 base from V and 2 bases from J; junction bases left unmatched: 6. Germline V gene lookup returns CDR1 SGHRS and CDR2 YFSETQ. The CDR3 totals 15 residues. The CDR3 DNA follows: TGCGCCAGCAGCTTGCGACAGGGTCGACCCTACGAGCAGTACTTC. Protein product: CASSLRQGRPYEQYF.

This clone occurred once. The rearrangement links TRBV5-5 to TRBJ1-2, with 7 positions matching TRBD1. The germline V gene has CDR1 SGHKS and CDR2 YYEKEE (reference sequence). V trimming: 4 bases; J trimming: 5 bases; junction bases outside the gene matches: 2. The length of the CDR3 is 12 residues. CDR3 DNA sequence: TGTGCCAGCAGCAAGACAGGGTATGGCTACACCTTC. Encoded protein: CASSKTGYGYTF.

The chain combines TRBV30 with TRBJ1-1; TRBD1 is a possible D gene (5 bases). The CDR3 sequence is 14 residues long. Trimming cost V 0 bases and J 2 bases, with 10 bases left between them. Germline lookup yields CDR1 GTSNPN and CDR2 SVGIG (reference sequence). The DNA of the CDR3 is TGTGCCTGGAGTGTTGGAGGGACTAACACTGAAGCTTTCTTT. Protein sequence: CAWSVGGTNTEAFF.

The chain links TRBV5-1 to TRBJ2-7; weak D call: TRBD2 (7 bases). Trimming cost V 0 bases and J 7 bases, with 17 bases left between them. The CDR3 length is 15 residues. CDR1 is SGHRS and CDR2 is YFSETQ in the germline V gene. DNA for the CDR3: TGCGCCAGCAGCTTGGCCGCGGGGGCCGCTACTGAGCAGTACTTC. Translation: CASSLAAGAATEQYF.

The chain joins TRBV5-1 to TRBJ2-7, with D uncertain. The germline gives CDR1 SGHRS, CDR2 YFSETQ. V lost 4 bases and J 4 bases, leaving 15 bases between the germline ends. The CDR3 totals 14 residues. DNA for the CDR3: TGCGCCAGCAGCCTGGAAGTACCTCCATACGAGCAGTACTTC. Translating gives CASSLEVPPYEQYF.

This rearrangement joins TRBV14 to TRBJ2-1; D is uncertain. Trimming removed 0 bases at V and 0 bases at J, with 18 bases between. CDR1 is SGHDN and CDR2 is FVKESK in the germline V gene. The length of the CDR3 is 19 residues. CDR3 residues: CASSQELGVGIYSYNEQFF. The CDR3 region has the DNA TGTGCCAGCAGCCAAGAGTTAGGAGTGGGAATATACTCCTACAATGAGCAGTTCTTC. The whole variable domain, remainder taken from reference TRBV14 and TRBJ2-1, is EAGVTQFPSHSVIEKGQTVTLRCDPISGHDNLYWYRRVMGKEIKFLLHFVKESKQDESGMPNNRFLAERTGGTYSTLKVQPAELEDSGVYFCASSQELGVGIYSYNEQFFGPGTRLTVL.

The rearrangement uses TRBV4-2 and TRBJ2-7; D perhaps matches TRBD1 (6 bases). The V end lost 3 bases, the J end lost 1 base, and 10 bases lay between the germline ends. This CDR3 region has 14 residues. The germline V gene encodes CDR1 LGHNA and CDR2 YNFKEQ. CDR3 sequence reads: CASSHKTGSYEQYF. DNA of the CDR3: TGTGCCAGCAGCCACAAGACAGGATCCTACGAGCAGTACTTC.

The chain has TRBV28 and TRBJ1-4; 7 bases agree with TRBD1. CDR3 size: 16 residues. Germline CDR1 and CDR2: MDHEN and SYDVKM. The trim removed 6 bases at V and 8 bases at J, leaving 15 bases unmatched. CDR3 sequence (DNA): TGTGCCAGCAGCACCAGAATTCAGGGGGGTTGGGAAAAACTGTTTTTT. Translation: CASSTRIQGGWEKLFF.

V gene TRBV5-6 combines with J gene TRBJ2-7; D is ambiguous. This CDR3 spans 11 amino acids. V was clipped by 0 bases and J by 6 bases, with 4 bases between them. Germline V lookup: CDR1 SGHDT, CDR2 YYEEEE. The CDR3 coding sequence is TGTGCCAGCAGCTTGGTATCCGAGCAGTACTTC. Protein: CASSLVSEQYF.

Here the CDR3 DNA reads TGTGCCAGCAGTTACTCCGAGGAGACTTACAATGAGCAGTTCTTC. Protein product: CASSYSEETYNEQFF. The V gene is TRBV6-5, the J gene TRBJ2-1; D is unclear. V lost 0 bases, J lost 4 bases, and 10 bases lay in between. CDR3 length: 15 residues. Germline V gene sequence: CDR1 MNHEY, CDR2 SVGAGI.

V is TRBV5-6 and J is TRBJ1-5, with D possibly being TRBD1 (5 bases). V shed 4 bases and J shed 3 bases, with 8 bases lying between them. CDR1 and CDR2 (germline): SGHDT, YYEEEE. This CDR3 is built from 13 residues. The CDR3 DNA sequence: TGTGCCAGCAGCCCGGGGGTCAATCAGCCCCAGCATTTT. As protein: CASSPGVNQPQHF.

V gene TRBV27 combines with J gene TRBJ1-1, with unresolved D. Trimming pared 2 bases from V and 1 base from J, leaving 2 bases between. The CDR3 has 12 residues. The V gene's germline CDR1 is MNHEY and CDR2 SMNVEV (reference sequence). The CDR3 protein is CASSLPNTEAFF. CDR3 nucleotides: TGTGCCAGCAGTTTACCGAACACTGAAGCTTTCTTT.